This TCR beta chain emerged from a study of cytomegalovirus exposure and HLA in healthy donors. General study results and limits: V segments that were indistinguishable, TRBV6-2 and TRBV6-3 among them, were omitted from analysis.

The primer mix had 60 Vbeta and 13 Jbeta primers. TCRdb's copy holds only in-frame clones and misses some; the assay was immunoSEQ multiplex PCR. The table records 150,000 to 250,000 clones, 82% of them present only once. Points on this clone: What it binds is not known.

CDR1 and CDR2 (germline): GTSNPN, SVGIG (reference sequence). CDR3 length equals 11 residues. With 0 bases removed from V and 13 bases from J, the gap between germline ends came to 11 bases. Sequenced material: PBMCs. The sequence came from a boy between 2 and 10 years old in good health and CMV-seronegative. This chain connects TRBV30 to TRBJ2-3; D gene unclear. The CDR3 spells CAWSVPPRKYF. In DNA, the CDR3 is TGTGCCTGGAGTGTCCCCCCGAGGAAGTATTTT.